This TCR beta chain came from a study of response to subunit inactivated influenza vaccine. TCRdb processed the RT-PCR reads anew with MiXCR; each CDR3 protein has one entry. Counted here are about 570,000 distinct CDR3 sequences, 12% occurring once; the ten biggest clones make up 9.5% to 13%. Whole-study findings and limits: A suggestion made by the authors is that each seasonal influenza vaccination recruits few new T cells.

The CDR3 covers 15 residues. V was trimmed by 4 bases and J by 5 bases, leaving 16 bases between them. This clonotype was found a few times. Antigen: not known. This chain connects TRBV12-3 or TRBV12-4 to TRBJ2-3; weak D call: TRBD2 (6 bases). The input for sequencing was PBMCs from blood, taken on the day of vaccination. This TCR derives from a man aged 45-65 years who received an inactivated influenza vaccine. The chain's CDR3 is CASSSGTLTLDTQYF. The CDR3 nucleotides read TGTGCCAGCAGTTCCGGGACTCTTACCTTAGATACGCAGTATTTT.